Reported below is one T cell receptor (beta chain). Here immunoSEQ multiplex PCR was the method, and the copy in TCRdb shows in-frame clones only, minus some. The profile shows 200,000 to 250,000 clones, 89% of them singletons. This record comes from a study of blood T cell repertoires in COVID-19. The trim removed 0 bases at V and 0 bases at J, leaving 2 bases unmatched. In germline, CDR1 is SGHNT, CDR2 YYREEE (reference sequence). This CDR3 region has 15 residues. Material for sequencing was peripheral blood. The chain links TRBV5-4 to TRBJ1-2; 7 nucleotides line up with TRBD1. This receptor was obtained from a man aged 60-69 years who had recovered from COVID-19. CDR3 region: CASSLVGGSNYGYTF. CDR3 sequence (DNA): TGTGCCAGCAGCTTGGTAGGGGGCTCTAACTATGGCTACACCTTC.